The TCR beta chain described here comes from a study of T cells in Graves' hyperthyroidism and ophthalmopathy. V was pared by 0 bases and J by 0 bases, with 15 bases between. This CDR3 contains 17 residues. Germline assignment: CDR1 SGHDT and CDR2 YYEEEE. In the case of this clonotype: Its antigen is not known.

Study-wide findings and caveats: From stable hyperthyroidism, ophthalmopathy was set apart by a 13 V-J model.

RNA transcripts were the template for amplifying TCR beta CDR3 regions. A first-round RT-PCR of the TCR CDR3 used the HTBI primer set. TCRdb ran MiXCR on the multiplex PCR reads and lists one entry per CDR3 protein. Here the sample spans hundreds of thousands of distinct CDR3 sequences, about 15% being singletons. The sequence derives from a woman aged 18-29 years with Graves' ophthalmopathy. The V and J genes are TRBV5-6 and TRBJ1-2; D remains unclear. The sequenced sample consisted of blood. The CDR3 here is CASSLEVAYAANYGYTF. The CDR3 DNA is TGTGCCAGCAGCTTGGAGGTGGCTTACGCAGCTAACTATGGCTACACCTTC.